In this sample, the clone carrying this TCR beta chain turned up a few times. Its antigen remains unknown. This sample was taken from a study of blood T cells in healthy people across ages. Study conclusions and caveats: Greater diversity and more naive CD4+ cells were seen in long-lived donors than in aged donors. It was not possible, with unsorted PBMCs, to conclusively compare naive and antigen-experienced cells. Higher naive T cell percentage went strongly together with higher TCR beta diversity.

For the second PCR, which ran for about 6 to 11 cycles, a sample-barcoded 5' primer and a J-beta primer mix were used. Each cDNA molecule received a tag from a template-switch adaptor that had 12 random nucleotides. MiXCR, run by TCRdb on the 5' RACE reads, gives a single entry per CDR3 protein. Of over a million distinct CDR3 sequences listed, around 42% were seen once; the top ten hold 7.9%. Specimen: blood. This TCR derives from a woman aged 18-29 years in good health.

The CDR3 DNA reads as TGCAGTGCTAGTCTCCCGGGACAGGGAATCTACGAGCAGTACTTC. Translation: CSASLPGQGIYEQYF. This rearrangement joins TRBV20-1 to TRBJ2-7; 9 bases match TRBD1. Per the germline V gene, CDR1 is DFQATT and CDR2 is SNEGSKA (reference sequence). J gave up 3 bases and V 3 bases, and 9 bases lay outside the gene matches. This CDR3 contains 15 residues.